A single sample gave rise to the 15 T cell receptor beta chains below, sequenced in a study of blood T cells in healthy people across ages. Sample-barcoded 5' priming and a J-beta primer mix drove a second PCR of about 7 to 12 cycles. Using its own MiXCR run on the 5' RACE reads, TCRdb lists one record per CDR3 protein. Counted here are 1,500,000 or so distinct CDR3 sequences, approximately 63% occurring once; the ten biggest clones make up 6.5% to 8.5%. The sequencing sample was made of blood. Receptor source: a man aged 18 to 30 in good health.

This clonotype was observed a handful of times. The chain recombines TRBV10-3 with TRBJ2-7; D is possibly TRBD2 (6 bases). Per germline, CDR1 ENHRY and CDR2 SYGVKD. Between the trimmed V and J ends, which lost 0 bases and 3 bases, there was a span of 24 bases. The CDR3 is 19 residues long. The CDR3 loop is CAISESRLGGRTVLYEQYF. The CDR3 DNA sequence: TGTGCCATCAGTGAGTCGAGGTTGGGGGGAAGGACCGTCCTCTACGAGCAGTACTTC.

The chain carries TRBV7-9 and TRBJ2-7; D may be TRBD2 (5 bases). Per germline, CDR1 SEHNR and CDR2 FQNEAQ (reference sequence). Between the trimmed V and J ends, which lost 1 base and 2 bases, there was a span of 12 bases. CDR3 size: 15 residues. CDR3 nucleotides: TGTGCCAGCAGCTTAGATGTGTCCGGGGCCTACGAGCAGTACTTC. Protein: CASSLDVSGAYEQYF.

This clonotype occurred a few times. The chain recombines TRBV7-9 with TRBJ2-4, with D perhaps assigned TRBD1 or TRBD2 (7 bases each). The DNA end lines up better with TRBJ2-5; the J call may be wrong. This CDR3 spans 14 amino acids. CDR1 and CDR2 from the germline V gene are SEHNR and FQNEAQ (reference sequence). The DNA for the CDR3 is TGTGCCAGCAGCTCGAACAGGGGAGGGGAGACCCAGTACTTC. Translated, it gives CASSSNRGGETQYF.

This sequence joins TRBV6-1 and TRBJ1-2; TRBD1 might be the D (6 bases). Germline CDR1 reads MNHNS; CDR2 reads SASEGT. V was cut by 7 bases and J by 4 bases, with 13 bases left in between. The CDR3 has 13 residues. CDR3 region: CASTPRGAYGYTF. The CDR3 region has the DNA TGTGCCAGCACCCCAAGGGGGGCCTATGGCTACACCTTC.

V gene TRBV4-1 combines with J gene TRBJ1-2; 7 positions match TRBD1. The CDR3 is 16 amino acids. The trim removed 2 bases at V and 4 bases at J, leaving 10 bases unmatched. The germline V gene encodes CDR1 MGHRA and CDR2 YSYEKL. The DNA for the CDR3 is TGCGCCAGCAGCCAACCCCGGAGGGGGCTGGGCTATGGCTACACCTTC. This codes for CASSQPRRGLGYGYTF.

The chain is built from TRBV7-8 and TRBJ2-1, with 11 bases lining up with TRBD2. The V and J ends lost 7 bases and 6 bases, in that order; junction bases with no gene match: 11. CDR1 and CDR2 from the germline V gene are SGHVS and FQNEAQ. The CDR3 has 16 residues. CDR3 region: CASTVSGGAYSNEQFF. The CDR3 DNA reads TGTGCCAGCACCGTTAGCGGGGGGGCCTATAGCAATGAGCAGTTCTTC. The variable domain in full, completed from reference TRBV7-8 and TRBJ2-1, reads GAGVSQSPRYKVAKRGQDVALRCDPISGHVSLFWYQQALGQGPEFLTYFQNEAQLDKSGLPSDRFFAERPEGSVSTLKIQRTQQEDSAVYLCASTVSGGAYSNEQFFGPGTRLTVL.

This clonotype was seen only a few times. The chain has TRBV4-1 and TRBJ2-7; D tentatively reads TRBD1 or TRBD2 (5 bases each). The ends were cut back, 3 bases at V and 3 bases at J, with 9 bases in the middle. CDR1 and CDR2 from the germline V gene are MGHRA and YSYEKL. The CDR3 loop spans 13 amino acids. CDR3 bases: TGCGCCAGCAGCCACAGGGAGTACTACGAGCAGTACTTC. It yields the protein CASSHREYYEQYF.

The V gene is TRBV6-5, the J gene TRBJ1-1, with D perhaps matching TRBD1 (5 bases). The CDR3 contains 12 residues. The germline gives CDR1 MNHEY, CDR2 SVGAGI. The V end was cut by 2 bases, the J end by 7 bases, with 8 bases between. The CDR3 protein is CASSYKGIEAFF. The CDR3 DNA follows: TGTGCCAGCAGTTACAAGGGGATTGAAGCTTTCTTT.

The chain combines TRBV20-1 with TRBJ2-7, with D possibly being TRBD2 (7 bases). This CDR3 region has 14 residues. Per germline, CDR1 DFQATT and CDR2 SNEGSKA (reference sequence). V shed 5 bases and J shed 0 bases, with 14 bases lying between them. The CDR3, as DNA: TGCAGTGCTCTGGCCGGGGGGCTCTCCTACGAGCAGTACTTC. Residues: CSALAGGLSYEQYF.

The chain joins TRBV11-2 to TRBJ2-2; 12 bases fit TRBD1. The CDR3 is made up of 15 amino acids. V shed 4 bases, J shed 5 bases, and the junction held 2 bases outside the gene matches. Germline V gives CDR1 SGHAT, CDR2 FQNNGV. The CDR3: CASSSGQGATGELFF. DNA of the CDR3: TGTGCCAGCAGCTCGGGACAGGGGGCAACCGGGGAGCTGTTTTTT.

The chain combines TRBV11-2 with TRBJ1-2; TRBD1 is a possible D gene (5 bases). V lost 5 bases and J 0 bases, leaving 13 bases between the germline ends. The CDR3 sequence is 15 residues long. Germline-derived CDR1 and CDR2 are SGHAT and FQNNGV. The CDR3 DNA is TGTGCCAGCAGCGGATCAGGGTTAGCTAACTATGGCTACACCTTC. Amino acids: CASSGSGLANYGYTF.

The rearrangement uses TRBV7-9 and TRBJ2-1; D gene unclear. V was pared by 8 bases and J by 0 bases, with 17 bases between. Germline V gene sequence: CDR1 SEHNR, CDR2 FQNEAQ (reference sequence). The CDR3 loop spans 16 amino acids. Here the CDR3 DNA reads TGTGCCAGCTCCAAGGCCGGTTTTGGCTCCTACAATGAGCAGTTCTTC. Translating gives CASSKAGFGSYNEQFF. The full variable domain, its missing parts supplied by reference TRBV7-9 and TRBJ2-1, is DTGVSQNPRHKITKRGQNVTFRCDPISEHNRLYWYRQTLGQGPEFLTYFQNEAQLEKSRLLSDRFSAERPKGSFSTLEIQRTEQGDSAMYLCASSKAGFGSYNEQFFGPGTRLTVL.

In nucleotides, the CDR3 is TGCAGCGTTGAAGATCAAGGACTAGCGGGGGAGCAGTACTTC. Protein product: CSVEDQGLAGEQYF. This chain links TRBV29-1 with TRBJ2-7, with 12 bases that match TRBD2. V was clipped by 0 bases and J by 7 bases; unmatched bases: 4. Germline CDR1 and CDR2: SQVTM and ANQGSEA. The CDR3 is 14 amino acids.

This clonotype was seen more than once but under ten times. V and J are TRBV9 and TRBJ1-1; 8 bases map to TRBD1. The CDR3 totals 14 residues. Germline lookup yields CDR1 SGDLS and CDR2 YYNGEE. Unmatched junction bases numbered 5, after V lost 6 bases and J lost 1 base. The CDR3 DNA reads as TGTGCCAGCACTCGAGACAGGGGGAACACTGAAGCTTTCTTT. This translates into CASTRDRGNTEAFF.

Ten or more counts support this clonotype. The rearrangement links TRBV20-1 to TRBJ2-7; 8 bases are shared with TRBD2. Germline trimming cut 6 bases from V and 0 bases from J; bases unmatched to any gene: 4. CDR1 DFQATT and CDR2 SNEGSKA come from the germline V gene (reference sequence). The CDR3 consists of 13 residues. The CDR3 region is CSAQRGPSYEQYF. Written as DNA, the CDR3 is TGCAGTGCCCAGCGGGGGCCCTCCTACGAGCAGTACTTC.